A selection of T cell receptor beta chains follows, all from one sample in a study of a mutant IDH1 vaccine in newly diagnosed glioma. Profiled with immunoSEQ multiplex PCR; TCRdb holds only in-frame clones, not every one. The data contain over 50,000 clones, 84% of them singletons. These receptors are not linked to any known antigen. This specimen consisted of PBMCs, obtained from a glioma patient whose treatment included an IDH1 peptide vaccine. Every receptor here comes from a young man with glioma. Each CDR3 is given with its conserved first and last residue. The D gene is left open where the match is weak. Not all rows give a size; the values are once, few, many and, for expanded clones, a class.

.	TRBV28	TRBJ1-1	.	CASSWAAMNTEAFF	TGTGCCAGCAGTTGGGCAGCGATGAACACTGAAGCTTTCTTT
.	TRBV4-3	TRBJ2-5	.	CASSQDRGFQETQYF	TGCGCCAGCAGCCAAGACAGGGGTTTCCAAGAGACCCAGTACTTC
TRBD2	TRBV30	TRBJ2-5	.	CAWSPELAGETQYF	TGTGCCTGGAGTCCCGAACTAGCGGGAGAGACCCAGTACTTC
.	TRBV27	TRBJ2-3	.	CASSLGTAADTQYF	TGTGCCAGCAGCCTCGGGACGGCGGCAGATACGCAGTATTTT
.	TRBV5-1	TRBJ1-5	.	CASSLDPSGVQPQHF	TGCGCCAGCAGCTTGGATCCCTCAGGGGTTCAGCCCCAGCATTTT
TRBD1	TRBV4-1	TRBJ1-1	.	CASSRIPPGQGTPEAFF	TGCGCCAGCAGCCGAATACCGCCGGGACAGGGGACTCCTGAAGCTTTCTTT
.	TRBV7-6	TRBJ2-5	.	CASSRQGFGETQYF	TGTGCCAGCAGTCGTCAGGGATTCGGAGAGACCCAGTACTTC
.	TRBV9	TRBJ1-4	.	CASSGSRMANEKLFF	TGTGCCAGCAGCGGATCGAGGATGGCTAATGAAAAACTGTTTTTT
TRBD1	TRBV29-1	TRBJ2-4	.	CSTTIGQGQYF	TGCAGCACTACTATTGGACAGGGGCAGTACTTC
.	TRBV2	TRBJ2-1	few	CASSDFFGASEQFF	TGTGCCAGCAGTGACTTTTTTGGGGCTTCCGAGCAGTTCTTC
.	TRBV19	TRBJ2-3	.	CASSSQTKSTDTQYF	TGTGCCAGTAGTTCCCAGACAAAGAGCACAGATACGCAGTATTTT
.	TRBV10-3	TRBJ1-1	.	CAITNPPGTGAFF	TGTGCCATCACTAACCCCCCCGGGACGGGAGCTTTCTTT
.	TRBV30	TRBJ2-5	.	CAWSLVLTPSQTQYF	TGTGCCTGGAGTCTCGTACTCACACCGAGTCAGACCCAGTACTTC
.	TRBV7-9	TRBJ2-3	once	CASTRGRISTDTQYF	TGTGCCAGCACCCGGGGCCGAATCAGCACAGATACGCAGTATTTT
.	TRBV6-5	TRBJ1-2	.	CASSYNGAPNYGYTF	TGTGCCAGCAGTTACAACGGAGCCCCTAACTATGGCTACACCTTC
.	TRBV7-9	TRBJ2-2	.	CASSSSGLFF	TGTGCCAGCAGCTCCTCCGGGCTGTTTTTT
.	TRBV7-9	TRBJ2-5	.	CASSLDGREETQYF	TGTGCCAGCAGCTTAGATGGACGGGAGGAGACCCAGTACTTC
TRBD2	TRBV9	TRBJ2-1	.	CASSVVPSGGGYYNEQFF	TGTGCCAGCAGCGTAGTCCCTAGCGGGGGTGGATACTACAATGAGCAGTTCTTC
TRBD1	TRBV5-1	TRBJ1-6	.	CASSLTGGSYNSPLHF	TGCGCCAGCAGCTTGACAGGGGGTTCCTATAATTCACCCCTCCACTTT
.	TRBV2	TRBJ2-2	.	CASSEILKAGELFF	TGTGCCAGCAGTGAAATTTTGAAGGCCGGGGAGCTGTTTTTT
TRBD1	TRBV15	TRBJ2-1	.	CATSVGTGGNEQFF	TGTGCCACCAGCGTGGGGACAGGAGGGAATGAGCAGTTCTTC
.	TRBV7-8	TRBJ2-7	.	CASSLGGRGLTYEQYF	TGTGCCAGCAGCTTAGGTGGCAGGGGCTTAACCTACGAGCAGTACTTC
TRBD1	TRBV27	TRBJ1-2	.	CASSHGDRVPYGYTF	TGTGCCAGCAGCCATGGGGACAGGGTCCCCTATGGCTACACCTTC
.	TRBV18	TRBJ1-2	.	CASSPQLGHDGYTF	TGTGCCAGCTCACCACAATTGGGCCACGATGGCTACACCTTC
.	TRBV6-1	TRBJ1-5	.	CASSPTYGQDAQHF	TGTGCCAGCAGCCCCACGTACGGTCAGGATGCCCAGCATTTT
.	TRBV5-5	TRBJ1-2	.	CASSSLNSHGYTF	TGTGCCAGCAGCTCCTTGAACTCCCATGGCTACACCTTC
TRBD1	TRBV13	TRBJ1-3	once	CASSRDRGLPGNTIYF	TGTGCCAGCAGCCGCGACAGGGGGCTACCTGGAAACACCATATATTTT
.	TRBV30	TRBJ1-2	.	CAWSSEPGYTF	TGTGCCTGGAGCTCTGAGCCTGGCTACACCTTC
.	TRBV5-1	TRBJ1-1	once	CASSLAGPEAFF	TGCGCCAGCAGCTTAGCGGGACCCGAAGCTTTCTTT
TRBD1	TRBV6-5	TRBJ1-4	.	CASSTGERKKLFF	TGTGCCAGCAGTACAGGGGAAAGGAAAAAACTGTTTTTT
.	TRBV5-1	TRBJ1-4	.	CASSRDRSWDEKLFF	TGCGCCAGCAGCCGGGACCGGTCGTGGGATGAAAAACTGTTTTTT
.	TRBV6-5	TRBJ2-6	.	CASSLYSSGANVLTF	TGTGCCAGCAGTTTATATAGCTCTGGGGCCAACGTCCTGACTTTC
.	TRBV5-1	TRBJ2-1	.	CASSYPRDNYNEQFF	TGCGCCAGCAGCTACCCCCGGGACAACTACAATGAGCAGTTCTTC
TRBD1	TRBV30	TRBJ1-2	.	CAWSRDRGHYGYTF	TGTGCCTGGAGTCGGGACAGGGGGCACTATGGCTACACCTTC
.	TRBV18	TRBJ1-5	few	CASSPGQLSHQPQHF	TGTGCCAGCTCCCCCGGACAGCTCAGTCATCAGCCCCAGCATTTT
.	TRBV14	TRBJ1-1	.	CASSQQGLEAFF	TGTGCCAGCAGCCAACAGGGACTTGAAGCTTTCTTT
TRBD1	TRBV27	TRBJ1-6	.	CASSWGQAISPLHF	TGTGCCAGCAGCTGGGGACAGGCGATTTCACCCCTCCACTTT
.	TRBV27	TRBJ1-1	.	CASRAGVMNTEAFF	TGTGCCAGCAGAGCCGGGGTCATGAACACTGAAGCTTTCTTT
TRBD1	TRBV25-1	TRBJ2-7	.	CASSRSGGYEQYF	TGTGCCAGCAGTCGATCAGGGGGCTACGAGCAGTACTTC
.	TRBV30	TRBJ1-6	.	CAWSVRVPPGSYNSPLHF	TGTGCCTGGAGTGTCAGGGTGCCCCCCGGCTCCTATAATTCACCCCTCCACTTT
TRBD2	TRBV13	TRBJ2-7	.	CASSLSGTSGRWDYEQYF	TGTGCCAGCAGCTTATCGGGGACTAGCGGGAGGTGGGACTACGAGCAGTACTTC
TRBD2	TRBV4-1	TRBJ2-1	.	CASSQVPGRRGTSGSSRGFF	TGCGCCAGCAGCCAAGTTCCGGGGCGGCGGGGGACTAGCGGTTCTTCACGAGGGTTCTTC
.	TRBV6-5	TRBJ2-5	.	CASSPGGTAVETQYF	TGTGCCAGCAGCCCCGGGGGAACCGCGGTGGAGACCCAGTACTTC
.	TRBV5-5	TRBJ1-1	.	CASSQGAVTHTEAFF	TGCGCCAGCAGCCAAGGGGCGGTGACCCACACTGAAGCTTTCTTT
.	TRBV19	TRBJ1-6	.	CASSSIRQSYNSPLHF	TGTGCCAGTAGTTCAATTCGACAGTCCTATAATTCACCCCTCCACTTT
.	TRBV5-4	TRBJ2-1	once	CASSLDEGSSYNEQFF	TGTGCCAGCAGCTTAGATGAGGGCAGCTCCTACAATGAGCAGTTCTTC
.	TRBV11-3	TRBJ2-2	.	CASSLEVGAPNRLNTGELFF	TGTGCCAGCAGCTTAGAGGTTGGGGCCCCGAATCGATTGAACACCGGGGAGCTGTTTTTT
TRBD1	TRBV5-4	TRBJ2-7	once	CASNDPDRGALNEQYF	TGTGCCAGCAACGATCCGGACAGGGGTGCTTTGAACGAGCAGTACTTC
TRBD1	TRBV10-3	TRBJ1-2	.	CAIKDRGKGYTF	TGTGCCATCAAGGACAGGGGAAAAGGCTACACCTTC
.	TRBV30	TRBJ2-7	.	CAWIRGGEQYF	TGTGCCTGGATTCGAGGGGGGGAGCAGTACTTC
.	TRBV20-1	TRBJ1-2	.	CSARRSDGYTF	TGCAGTGCTAGGCGTAGCGATGGCTACACCTTC
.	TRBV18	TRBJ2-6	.	CASSPGSALRANVLTF	TGTGCCAGCTCACCAGGAAGCGCCCTCAGGGCCAACGTCCTGACTTTC
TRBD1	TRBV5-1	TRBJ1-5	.	CASRQGWDQPQHF	TGCGCCAGCCGACAGGGATGGGATCAGCCCCAGCATTTT
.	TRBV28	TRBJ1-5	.	CASRAGGHQPQHF	TGTGCCAGCAGGGCCGGAGGACATCAGCCCCAGCATTTT